This passage covers 23 T cell receptor beta chains from one sample sequenced in a study of T cells in women clearing cervical HPV infection. The data were produced by immunoSEQ multiplex PCR, yet TCRdb's version contains in-frame clones alone and is incomplete. Here the sample table reports about 48,000 clones. Sequences were obtained from blood buffy coat. These TCRs come from a woman aged 18-69 years with a cervical HPV16 infection that either progressed to CIN3+ or cleared (not recorded which).

On this clone: The read comes to an end 3 residues before the CDR3 does, leaving the germline J gene to fill in the end. The chain recombines TRBV6-2 or TRBV6-3 with TRBJ1-2; D is uncertain. From germline, CDR1 is MNHEY and CDR2 SVGEGT. This CDR3 has 12 residues. V lost 2 bases to trimming and J lost 7 bases, with 8 bases between them. The chain's CDR3 is CASSYGLFGYTF. The part of the CDR3 DNA that was read is TGTGCCAGCAGTTACGGACTTTTTGGC.

About this clone itself: The CDR3 end is not reached by the read, which stops 3 residues before it; the germline J gene fills it in. The chain carries TRBV28 and TRBJ1-1; the D gene is possibly TRBD1 (5 bases). Germline CDR1 reads MDHEN; CDR2 reads SYDVKM. V lost 2 bases to trimming and J lost 5 bases, with 9 bases between them. CDR3 length: 13 amino acids. CDR3 residues: CASSLTSGTEAFF. The sequenced CDR3 bases are TGTGCCAGCAGTTTAACATCAGGGACTGAA.

Remarks on this clone: The read ends 3 residues shy of where the CDR3 ends; the end is completed using the germline J gene. This chain links TRBV7-3 with TRBJ2-1, with 8 bases aligning to TRBD2. V was pared by 3 bases and J by 5 bases, with 3 bases of the junction left unmatched. CDR1 and CDR2 from the germline V gene are SGHTA and FQGTGA. The CDR3 runs to 14 residues. CDR3 sequence reads: CASSFGGAHNEQFF. The part of the CDR3 DNA that was read is TGTGCCAGCAGCTTCGGGGGGGCCCACAATGAG. The full variable domain, in which reference TRBV7-3 and TRBJ2-1 provide the parts outside the CDR3, is GAGVSQTPSNKVTEKGKYVELRCDPISGHTALYWYRQSLGQGPEFLIYFQGTGAADDSGLPNDRFFAVRPEGSVSTLKIQRTERGDSAVYLCASSFGGAHNEQFFGPGTRLTVL.

Points on this clone: Coverage ceases 3 residues before the CDR3 finishes, and the germline J gene fills in the end. V is TRBV4-1 and J is TRBJ2-7, with TRBD2 matching 8 bases. The CDR3 covers 14 residues. Germline lookup yields CDR1 MGHRA and CDR2 YSYEKL. J was trimmed by 5 bases and V by 6 bases; bases with no gene match: 9. CDR3 in amino acids: CASRSGSEMDEQYF. The CDR3 bases that were read are TGCGCCAGCAGGAGCGGGAGCGAAATGGACGAG.

With regard to this clone: From the germline J gene comes the end of the CDR3, since the read stops 3 residues before it. The chain recombines TRBV5-1 with TRBJ2-1, with 8 bases aligning to TRBD2. Germline V CDR1 and CDR2: SGHRS, YFSETQ. The CDR3 consists of 17 residues. Germline trimming cut 0 bases from V and 2 bases from J; bases unmatched to any gene: 7. Partial CDR3 DNA: TGCGCCAGCAGCTTGGCCAGCGGGGGAAGGACCTACAATGAG. Its protein product is CASSLASGGRTYNE. The CDR3 reads in full as CASSLASGGRTYNEQFF.

On this clone: Coverage ceases 3 residues before the CDR3 finishes, and the germline J gene fills in the end. This chain joins TRBV29-1 and TRBJ2-5; 9 nucleotides align to TRBD1. This CDR3 is built from 12 residues. Germline V gene sequence: CDR1 SQVTM, CDR2 ANQGSEA. The V gene end was trimmed by 7 bases and the J gene end by 4 bases; junction bases not matched to a gene: 4. The CDR3: CSGDRAGETQYF. CDR3 DNA (partial): TGCAGCGGGGACAGGGCTGGAGAGACC. Full variable domain (outside the CDR3, taken from reference TRBV29-1 and TRBJ2-5): SAVISQKPSRDICQRGTSLTIQCQVDSQVTMMFWYRQQPGQSLTLIATANQGSEATYESGFVIDKFPISRPNLTFSTLTVSNMSPEDSSIYLCSGDRAGETQYFGPGTRLLVL.

With regard to this clone: The read falls 3 residues short of the CDR3 end, and the missing part is taken from the germline J gene. This chain links TRBV5-1 with TRBJ2-3, with TRBD2 matching 7 bases. Germline V gene lookup returns CDR1 SGHRS and CDR2 YFSETQ. This CDR3 has 15 amino acids. After removal of 1 base from V and 2 bases from J, the junction contained 4 bases not matched to a gene. The CDR3 protein is CASSLSGTPTDTQYF. The sequenced part of the CDR3 DNA is TGCGCCAGCAGCTTGAGCGGGACTCCCACAGATACG.

With regard to this clone: The missing CDR3 end, 3 residues past where the read stops, is filled in from the germline J gene. This chain joins TRBV5-1 and TRBJ1-5; 10 bases are a match to TRBD1. CDR1 is SGHRS, CDR2 YFSETQ, per germline. The CDR3 runs 14 residues. J was trimmed by 5 bases and V by 4 bases; bases with no gene match: 3. CDR3 bases read: TGCGCCAGCAGCATCGGACAGGGGGATCAGCCC. This codes for CASSIGQGDQP. The complete CDR3 reads CASSIGQGDQPQHF.

Worth noting for this clone: Read coverage stops 3 residues before the CDR3 terminus; the germline J gene supplies the remainder. The chain carries TRBV7-9 and TRBJ2-7; tentative D call: TRBD1 (6 bases). The CDR3 length is 14 residues. From germline, CDR1 is SEHNR and CDR2 FQNEAQ (reference sequence). V dropped 5 bases and J dropped 3 bases, with 14 bases sitting between them. The part of the CDR3 DNA that was read is TGTGCCAGCAGCATTCCGGGACACTACTACGAG. Translation: CASSIPGHYYE. The whole CDR3 sequence is CASSIPGHYYEQYF.

As regards this clone: Read coverage stops 3 residues before the CDR3 terminus; the germline J gene supplies the remainder. The chain couples TRBV18 to TRBJ2-2; TRBD2 might be the D (6 bases). The CDR3 is 14 amino acids. V was shortened by 8 bases and J by 0 bases, with 10 bases between the two germline ends. The germline V gene encodes CDR1 KGHSH and CDR2 LQKENI. The sequenced part of the CDR3 DNA is TGTGCCAGCACCCGGGACTCGAACACCGGGGAG. Encoded protein: CASTRDSNTGE. The full-length CDR3 reads as CASTRDSNTGELFF.

As regards this clone: The read terminates 3 residues ahead of where the CDR3 ends, so the germline J gene completes it. This chain connects TRBV6-2 or TRBV6-3 to TRBJ1-2; the D gene is possibly TRBD1 (5 bases). CDR1 and CDR2 (germline): MNHEY, SVGEGT. The CDR3 consists of 14 residues. V lost 5 bases, J lost 0 bases, and 10 bases lay in between. The CDR3 region is CASSPGLSNYGYTF. CDR3 DNA, as far as it was read: TGTGCCAGCAGTCCGGGACTTTCTAACTATGGC.

The CDR3 reads CAWDLTGQPYEQYF. The CDR3 bases that were read are TGTGCCTGGGACCTGACGGGACAACCCTACGAG. The chain employs TRBV30 and TRBJ2-7; D may be TRBD1 (6 bases). The read terminates 3 residues before the CDR3 end, so the remaining end is supplied by the germline J gene. Trimming removed 5 bases from V and 2 bases from J, with 16 bases in between. Germline V CDR1 and CDR2: GTSNPN, SVGIG (reference sequence). The CDR3 extends over 14 amino acids.

Regarding this clone: Read sequence stops 3 residues before the CDR3 end, and the germline J gene provides the missing end. The chain carries TRBV5-8 and TRBJ2-1, with D possibly matching TRBD2 (6 bases). This CDR3 has 15 residues. The ends were cut back, 4 bases at V and 0 bases at J, with 11 bases in the middle. The germline V gene has CDR1 SGHTS and CDR2 YDEGEE. The CDR3 spells CASSPGLHSYNEQFF. The covered CDR3 bases are TGTGCCAGCAGCCCGGGACTCCACTCCTACAATGAG.

Comments on this clone: With the read ending 3 residues before the CDR3 end, the germline J gene is used to fill in that end. The chain uses TRBV30 and TRBJ2-3; the match to TRBD2 covers 8 bases. Trimming at V came to 0 bases and at J to 6 bases, leaving 8 bases not matched to a gene. This CDR3 region has 15 residues. Germline values: CDR1 GTSNPN, CDR2 SVGIG (reference sequence). The CDR3 here is CAWSVLGGGRDTQYF. Incomplete CDR3 DNA: TGTGCCTGGAGTGTTCTCGGGGGGGGGCGGGATACG.

As for this clone: The read is 3 residues too short to cover the CDR3 end, so that end is filled in from the germline J gene. The chain has TRBV12-3 or TRBV12-4 and TRBJ2-7; 8 nucleotides align to TRBD1. J gave up 2 bases and V 6 bases, and 6 bases lay outside the gene matches. The CDR3 spans 14 residues. CDR3 region: CASSWDRTPYEQYF. The CDR3 DNA, read in part, is TGTGCCAGCAGCTGGGACAGGACCCCCTACGAG.

A note on this clone: The sequenced fragment ends 3 residues before the CDR3 boundary, so the rest is inferred from the germline J gene. V is TRBV7-9 and J is TRBJ2-3; D is possibly TRBD2 (5 bases). Trimming shortened V by 7 bases and J by 1 base, and 12 bases separated the two germline ends. The CDR3 covers 14 residues. In germline, CDR1 is SEHNR, CDR2 FQNEAQ (reference sequence). Partial CDR3 DNA: TGTGCCAGCACCCCCTTCGGGGGCACAGATACG. This gives the protein CASTPFGGTDT. The complete CDR3 protein is CASTPFGGTDTQYF.

The CDR3 sequence is CASSSPRGTGPGGYTF. CDR3 bases read: TGTGCCAGCAGTTCCCCCCGCGGGACAGGGCCGGGGGGC. This rearrangement joins TRBV28 to TRBJ1-2; 9 bases are shared with TRBD1. The read is 3 residues too short to cover the CDR3 end, so that end is filled in from the germline J gene. Germline loops: CDR1 MDHEN, CDR2 SYDVKM. The CDR3 spans 16 residues.

A word on this clone: The missing CDR3 end, 3 residues past where the read stops, is filled in from the germline J gene. The V gene is TRBV5-1, the J gene TRBJ1-1; no clear D. From germline, CDR1 is SGHRS and CDR2 YFSETQ. The V end was cut by 0 bases, the J end by 2 bases, with 5 bases between. The CDR3 runs 13 residues. This CDR3 reads CASSLGTNTEAFF. CDR3 DNA, as far as it was read: TGCGCCAGCAGCTTGGGCACAAACACTGAA.

Notes on this clone: From the germline J gene comes the end of the CDR3, since the read stops 3 residues before it. This chain connects TRBV23-1 to TRBJ1-1; 7 bases fit TRBD1. TRBV23-1 has ORF status, its function being uncertain. Germline trimming cut 5 bases from V and 0 bases from J; bases unmatched to any gene: 3. The CDR3 covers 14 residues. The CDR3 sequence is CASSRGQMNTEAFF. The CDR3 DNA, read in part, is TGCGCCAGCAGTAGGGGGCAAATGAACACTGAA.

As regards this clone: Read coverage stops 3 residues before the CDR3 terminus; the germline J gene supplies the remainder. The genes are TRBV20-1 and TRBJ2-1, with D perhaps matching TRBD1 or TRBD2 (5 bases each). The CDR3 length is 14 residues. Trimming removed 3 bases at V and 7 bases at J, with 16 bases between. CDR1 DFQATT and CDR2 SNEGSKA come from the germline V gene (reference sequence). CDR3 loop: CSASPRGRINEQFF. The CDR3 DNA, read in part, is TGCAGTGCTAGTCCGAGGGGCCGTATAAATGAG.

Details on this clone: Read coverage stops 3 residues before the CDR3 terminus; the germline J gene supplies the remainder. J is TRBJ2-1 and V is TRBV4-2; D not certain. Between the trimmed V and J ends, which lost 0 bases and 3 bases, there was a span of 12 bases. This CDR3 has 16 residues. Germline loops: CDR1 LGHNA, CDR2 YNFKEQ. CDR3 residues: CASSQDSRGSYNEQFF. The sequenced part of the CDR3 DNA is TGTGCCAGCAGCCAAGACTCGCGCGGAAGCTACAATGAG.

Details on this clone: The read halts 3 residues ahead of the CDR3 end, with the missing end drawn from the germline J gene. This chain connects TRBV20-1 to TRBJ2-1; 9 nucleotides line up with TRBD2. The CDR3 covers 13 residues. Germline V lookup: CDR1 DFQATT, CDR2 SNEGSKA (reference sequence). The ends lost 5 bases at V and 6 bases at J; junction bases unmatched: 5. Partial CDR3 DNA: TGCAGTGCTGTCGAGGGACTAGCCAATGAG. Encoded protein: CSAVEGLANE. The complete CDR3 sequence is CSAVEGLANEQFF.

As concerns this clone: With the read ending 3 residues before the CDR3 end, the germline J gene is used to fill in that end. The genes are TRBV20-1 and TRBJ1-1; D is possibly TRBD1 (5 bases). Germline lookup yields CDR1 DFQATT and CDR2 SNEGSKA (reference sequence). CDR3 size: 13 residues. Trimming stripped 5 bases from V and 4 bases from J, with 14 bases between. The CDR3 DNA, read in part, is TGCAGTGCTTTAAGGGGCTCGGGCACTGAA. This sequence encodes CSALRGSGTE. The full CDR3 is CSALRGSGTEAFF.